These 18 T cell receptor beta chains were all obtained from the same sample, sequenced in a study of blood T cell repertoires in COVID-19. TCRdb keeps only in-frame clones here, not all; method: immunoSEQ multiplex PCR. The sample shows 200,000 to 250,000 clones, about 84% of them seen only once. The source material was peripheral blood. These receptors originate from a man older than 75 with acute or convalescent COVID-19.

The V gene is TRBV7-9, the J gene TRBJ1-5; no clear D gene. CDR3 length equals 14 residues. V lost 5 bases, J lost 8 bases, and 16 bases lay in between. The germline V gene has CDR1 SEHNR and CDR2 FQNEAQ (reference sequence). CDR3 sequence reads: CASSPSGDGKPQHF. The CDR3 nucleotides are TGTGCCAGCAGCCCGAGCGGGGATGGGAAGCCCCAGCATTTT.

The CDR3 is CASSSPLLAGYNEQFF. CDR3 nucleotides: TGTGCCAGCAGTTCCCCCCTACTAGCGGGTTACAATGAGCAGTTCTTC. The chain combines TRBV6-5 with TRBJ2-1, with 9 bases identical to TRBD2. Germline V gene lookup returns CDR1 MNHEY and CDR2 SVGAGI. Trimming took 4 bases from V and 4 from J; bases not matched to a gene: 8. The CDR3 loop spans 16 amino acids.

This clone was seen just once. This rearrangement joins TRBV24-1 to TRBJ2-3; TRBD1 aligns across 7 bases. Germline CDR1 reads KGHDR; CDR2 reads SFDVKD. Unmatched junction bases numbered 9, after V lost 8 bases and J lost 2 bases. This CDR3 has 15 residues. The CDR3 DNA reads TGTGCCACCACAACCTCGACAGGGAACACAGATACGCAGTATTTT. Protein product: CATTTSTGNTDTQYF.

The table lists this clone with a few counts. The chain employs TRBV3-1 (or the pseudogene TRBV3-2) and TRBJ2-1; D gene ambiguous. CDR1 and CDR2 (germline): LGHDT, YNNKEL (reference sequence). This CDR3 comprises 13 residues. V was cut by 5 bases and J by 9 bases, with 14 bases left in between. The CDR3 loop reads CASSSRRDSEQFF. CDR3 sequence (DNA): TGTGCCAGCAGCTCTCGTAGAGATTCTGAGCAGTTCTTC.

The chain has TRBV28 and TRBJ2-7; 9 nucleotides match TRBD1. CDR1 is MDHEN, CDR2 SYDVKM, per germline. Trimming at V came to 6 bases and at J to 2 bases, leaving 5 bases not matched to a gene. The CDR3 has 14 amino acids. The CDR3 nucleotides read TGTGCCAGCAGCGGTGGGGACAGGGCCTACGAGCAGTACTTC. This translates into CASSGGDRAYEQYF.

The rearrangement joins TRBV7-2 to TRBJ1-2; D uncertain. The CDR3 totals 13 residues. CDR1 and CDR2 from the germline V gene are SGHTA and FQGNSA. V was cut by 5 bases and J by 4 bases, with 11 bases left in between. In DNA form, the CDR3 reads TGTGCCAGCAGCGCCAGCCCAGGCTATGGCTACACCTTC. Amino acid sequence: CASSASPGYGYTF.

CDR3 sequence reads: CATSDPTGGSEKLFF. The CDR3, as DNA: TGTGCCACCAGTGACCCCACAGGGGGCAGTGAAAAACTGTTTTTT. The V and J genes are TRBV24-1 and TRBJ1-4, with 9 bases fitting TRBD1. The CDR3 loop spans 15 amino acids. The germline V gene has CDR1 KGHDR and CDR2 SFDVKD. The V and J ends lost 4 bases and 7 bases, in that order; junction bases with no gene match: 6.

The chain carries TRBV7-8 and TRBJ1-1; the D is unclear. CDR1 and CDR2 from the germline V gene are SGHVS and FQNEAQ. V dropped 0 bases and J dropped 2 bases, with 7 bases sitting between them. The CDR3 covers 14 residues. The CDR3 nucleotides read TGTGCCAGCAGCTTAGCGAGCGCTAACACTGAAGCTTTCTTT. Its translation: CASSLASANTEAFF.

The chain has TRBV25-1 and TRBJ1-1; 7 positions match TRBD1. Germline CDR1 MGHDK, CDR2 SYGVNS. CDR3 length equals 14 residues. After removal of 1 base from V and 11 bases from J, the junction contained 10 bases not matched to a gene. Here the CDR3 DNA reads TGTGCCAGCAGTGAATTAAGAGGGGGCGTAAGGGCTTTCTTT. This translates into CASSELRGGVRAFF.

The chain links TRBV28 to TRBJ1-4, with 9 nucleotides matching TRBD1. The J segment lost 0 bases and the V segment lost 6 bases, leaving 8 bases of the junction unmatched. CDR3 length: 17 amino acids. Germline V gives CDR1 MDHEN, CDR2 SYDVKM. The CDR3 protein is CASRPDRGKATNEKLFF. The CDR3 DNA is TGTGCCAGCAGACCGGACAGGGGAAAAGCAACTAATGAAAAACTGTTTTTT.

The chain is built from TRBV18 and TRBJ2-4; TRBD2 matches 12 bases. V was pared by 3 bases and J by 10 bases, with 1 base of the junction left unmatched. CDR1 is KGHSH and CDR2 is LQKENI in the germline V gene. The CDR3 runs to 13 residues. The CDR3 spells CASSPTSGGIQYF. CDR3 nucleotide sequence: TGTGCCAGCTCACCGACTAGCGGGGGTATTCAGTACTTC.

This chain links TRBV24-1 with TRBJ2-2, with TRBD1 matching 12 bases. Losses at the gene ends were 9 bases for V and 4 bases for J; bases not matched to a gene: 11. Germline CDR1 and CDR2: KGHDR and SFDVKD. The CDR3 is 17 amino acids. This CDR3 is CATGTGTGGVGTGELFF. CDR3 coding DNA: TGTGCCACCGGTACAGGGACAGGGGGCGTAGGCACCGGGGAGCTGTTTTTT.

The chain recombines TRBV7-8 with TRBJ2-5; D gene unclear. Per the germline V gene, CDR1 is SGHVS and CDR2 is FQNEAQ. The CDR3 length is 14 residues. V dropped 9 bases and J dropped 5 bases, with 19 bases sitting between them. The CDR3 DNA sequence: TGTGCCAGTTCCTCTGGCGGTCCTCGGGAGACCCAGTACTTC. Residues: CASSSGGPRETQYF.

V is TRBV5-1 and J is TRBJ2-2; TRBD1 aligns across 11 bases. Trimming at V came to 4 bases and at J to 5 bases, leaving 10 bases not matched to a gene. CDR1 and CDR2 (germline): SGHRS, YFSETQ. CDR3 length: 17 residues. The CDR3 DNA reads as TGCGCCAGCAGCACTATTAGGACAGGGGGCCCTACCGGGGAGCTGTTTTTT. Translating gives CASSTIRTGGPTGELFF. Full variable domain (remainder filled in from reference TRBV5-1 and TRBJ2-2): KAGVTQTPRYLIKTRGQQVTLSCSPISGHRSVSWYQQTPGQGLQFLFEYFSETQRNKGNFPGRFSGRQFSNSRSEMNVSTLELGDSALYLCASSTIRTGGPTGELFFGEGSRLTVL.

The V and J genes are TRBV18 and TRBJ1-1; possible D gene TRBD1, 6 bases. The V gene lost 3 bases and the J gene lost 0 bases, with 14 bases spanning the gap. The CDR3 is made up of 16 amino acids. The germline V gene has CDR1 KGHSH and CDR2 LQKENI. The CDR3 sequence: CASSPELTGMNTEAFF. The CDR3 DNA reads TGTGCCAGCTCACCGGAACTGACAGGCATGAACACTGAAGCTTTCTTT.

This rearrangement joins TRBV19 to TRBJ2-5, with TRBD1 identical over 10 bases. V was pared by 5 bases and J by 3 bases, with 6 bases of the junction left unmatched. The CDR3 is made up of 15 amino acids. Germline CDR1 and CDR2: LNHDA and SQIVND (reference sequence). CDR3 coding DNA: TGTGCCAGTAGTGACCGGGGACAGGGGAAAGAGACCCAGTACTTC. Translating it yields CASSDRGQGKETQYF.

The chain links TRBV7-9 to TRBJ1-6; TRBD1 might be the D (5 bases). CDR3 length: 16 residues. Trimming removed 8 bases at V and 7 bases at J, with 21 bases between. The germline V gene encodes CDR1 SEHNR and CDR2 FQNEAQ (reference sequence). CDR3 amino acids: CASGDGGSSKNSPLHF. The CDR3 coding sequence is TGTGCCAGCGGGGACGGGGGGTCCTCGAAAAATTCACCCCTCCACTTT.

This clone was seen only once. The V call is TRBV5-4, the J call TRBJ2-1; TRBD2 is a possible D gene (5 bases). Germline values: CDR1 SGHNT, CDR2 YYREEE (reference sequence). The CDR3 is 14 amino acids. V shed 0 bases and J shed 9 bases, with 13 bases lying between them. CDR3 amino acids: CASSLGGELGEQFF. CDR3 nucleotides: TGTGCCAGCAGCTTGGGGGGAGAATTGGGTGAGCAGTTCTTC.